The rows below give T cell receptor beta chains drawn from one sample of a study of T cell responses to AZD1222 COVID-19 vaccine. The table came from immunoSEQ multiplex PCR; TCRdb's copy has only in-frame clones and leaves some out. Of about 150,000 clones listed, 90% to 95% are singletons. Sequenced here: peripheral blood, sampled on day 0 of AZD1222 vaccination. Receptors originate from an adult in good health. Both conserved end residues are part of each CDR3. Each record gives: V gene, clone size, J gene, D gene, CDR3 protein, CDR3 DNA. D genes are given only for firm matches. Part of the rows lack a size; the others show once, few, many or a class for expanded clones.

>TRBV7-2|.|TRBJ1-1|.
CASSFGPRGVAFF
TGTGCCAGCAGCTTTGGACCAAGGGGGGTCGCTTTCTTT
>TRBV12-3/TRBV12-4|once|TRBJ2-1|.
CASSLAGLQQFF
TGTGCCAGCAGTTTAGCGGGGCTTCAGCAGTTCTTC
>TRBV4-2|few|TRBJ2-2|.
CASSHKIANTGELFF
TGTGCCAGCAGCCATAAGATAGCCAACACCGGGGAGCTGTTTTTT
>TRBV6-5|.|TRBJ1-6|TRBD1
CASSTGTGVNSPLHF
TGTGCCAGCAGTACCGGGACAGGGGTAAATTCACCCCTCCACTTT
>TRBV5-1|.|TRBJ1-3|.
CASSLEGSSGNTIYF
TGCGCCAGCAGCTTGGAAGGCAGCTCTGGAAACACCATATATTTT
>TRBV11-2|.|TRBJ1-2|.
CASSSLTGGNYGYTF
TGTGCCAGCAGCTCGTTGACAGGAGGGAACTATGGCTACACCTTC
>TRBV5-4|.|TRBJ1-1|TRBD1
CASSLESGGTEAFF
TGTGCCAGCAGCTTGGAGTCAGGGGGCACTGAAGCTTTCTTT
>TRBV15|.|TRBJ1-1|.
CATSRVYLNARSTSSTEAFF
TGTGCCACCAGCAGAGTTTACCTAAACGCCCGTTCAACCTCGAGTACTGAAGCTTTCTTT
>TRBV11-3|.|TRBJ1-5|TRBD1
CASSSPGTGYQPQHF
TGTGCCAGCAGCTCACCCGGGACAGGCTATCAGCCCCAGCATTTT
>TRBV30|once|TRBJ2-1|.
CAWAGLVNEQFF
TGTGCCTGGGCCGGTTTGGTCAATGAGCAGTTCTTC
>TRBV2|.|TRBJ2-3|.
CASSREDTQYF
TGTGCCAGCAGTAGGGAGGATACGCAGTATTTT
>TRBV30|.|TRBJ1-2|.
CAWTESLRGYTF
TGTGCCTGGACAGAGAGTCTCAGAGGCTACACCTTC
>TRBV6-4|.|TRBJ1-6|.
CASSDTGGSPLHF
TGTGCCAGCAGTGACACCGGAGGTTCACCCCTCCACTTT
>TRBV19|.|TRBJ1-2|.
CASGGHLGYTF
TGTGCCAGTGGTGGACATTTGGGCTACACCTTC
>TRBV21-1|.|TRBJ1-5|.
CASSYSGDSNSINQPQHF
TGTGCCAGCAGCTACTCAGGGGACAGCAACAGTATCAATCAGCCCCAGCATTTT
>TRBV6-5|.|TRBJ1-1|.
CASGTGPDTEAFF
TGTGCCAGCGGAACAGGGCCCGACACTGAAGCTTTCTTT
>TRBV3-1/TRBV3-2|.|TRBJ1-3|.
CASRAGNTIYF
TGTGCCAGCAGGGCTGGAAACACCATATATTTT
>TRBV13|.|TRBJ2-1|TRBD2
CASSSVGGLAGYNEQFF
TGTGCCAGCAGCTCCGTTGGGGGACTAGCGGGTTACAATGAGCAGTTCTTC
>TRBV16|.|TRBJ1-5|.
CASSFGQIGQPQHF
TGTGCCAGCAGCTTTGGACAGATAGGTCAGCCCCAGCATTTT
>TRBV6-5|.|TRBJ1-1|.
CASSFEVAEAFF
TGTGCCAGCAGCTTCGAGGTGGCTGAAGCTTTCTTT
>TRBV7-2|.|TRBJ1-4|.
CASSLSATNEKLFF
TGTGCCAGCAGCTTAAGCGCAACTAATGAAAAACTGTTTTTT
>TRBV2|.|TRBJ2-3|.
CASSDQRPDTQYF
TGTGCCAGCAGTGACCAGCGGCCAGATACGCAGTATTTT
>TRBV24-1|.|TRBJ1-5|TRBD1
CATPGQGWNQPQHF
TGTGCCACTCCTGGACAGGGGTGGAATCAGCCCCAGCATTTT
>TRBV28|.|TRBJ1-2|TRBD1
CASSSPPGQGGPYGYTF
TGTGCCAGCAGTTCCCCGCCAGGACAGGGGGGTCCCTATGGCTACACCTTC
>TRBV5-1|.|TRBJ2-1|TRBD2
CASSDPSGGYNEQFF
TGCGCCAGCAGCGACCCTAGCGGGGGGTACAATGAGCAGTTCTTC
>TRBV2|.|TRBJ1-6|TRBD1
CASRGQGSPLHF
TGTGCCAGCAGGGGACAGGGGTCACCCCTCCACTTT
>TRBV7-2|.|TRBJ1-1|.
CASRRSTVNTEAFF
TGTGCCAGCAGGCGATCGACAGTGAACACTGAAGCTTTCTTT
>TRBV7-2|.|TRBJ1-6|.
CASSLHAGLGPLHF
TGTGCCAGCAGCTTACACGCAGGGCTCGGGCCCCTCCACTTT